This T cell receptor (beta chain) originates from a study of blood T cell repertoires in COVID-19 (dated by TCRdb to the early 2020s). Concerning the study at large: Samples from collaborators originated in the United States, Italy and Spain and spanned both the acute and convalescent phases of COVID-19. The material from the prospective study consisted of cDNA or gDNA derived from T cells, B-cell-depleted T cells, or PBMCs. Sample metadata almost always included a de-identified subject ID, COVID-19 status, age in years and sex. Deeply sampled blood TCRbeta repertoires from subjects exposed to, actively infected with, or recovered from COVID-19 were included in the dataset. HLA class I and class II types, where available, came from metadata supplied by the sample provider rather than from assay-based typing. The repertoires were released in a freely available public database intended as a resource for research on the immune response to SARS-CoV-2. The samples were drawn from two sources: the first 160 participants of the ongoing ImmuneRACE study, and about 1,300 subjects contributed by 6 global collaborators. Study-level results and caveats: The amount of clinical and demographic metadata varied by source and participant and was provided uncurated.

V lost 3 bases and J lost 3 bases, and the count of bases not matched to a germline gene is 10. Sequences LNHDA (CDR1) and SQIVND (CDR2) are obtained from the germline V gene (reference sequence). Including the terminal cysteine and phenylalanine, the CDR3 comprises 17 residues. Only CDR3 DNA remains: 51 bases, in frame from the first base. As regards this clone: It lacks a known antigen. Base qualities are missing; no much larger clone stands one base away.

Participants in the prospective study were enrolled through a virtual design, were aged about 18 to 89 years, and lived in about 25 United States geographic areas. In the prospective study, participants were assigned to cohorts based on the clinical history participants reported in a screening survey and a study questionnaire. Exposed participants had been in contact, within 2 weeks of entering the study, with a person who had a PCR-confirmed or clinician-diagnosed case of COVID-19. In the prospective study, whole blood, serum and a nasopharyngeal or oropharyngeal swab were collected from each participant by mobile phlebotomists. Over a 2-month period, participants in the prospective study had the option of providing additional blood draws and questionnaires. Before DNA extraction, blood samples from the prospective study were shipped at room temperature or frozen. TCRbeta CDR3 regions were amplified from genomic DNA using the immunoSEQ Assay, a bias-controlled multiplex PCR. Concerning the study's data processing: Within the assay, amplification of reference gene primers was used to estimate how many nucleated cells each sample contained. Sequence reads were collapsed and filtered to measure the absolute abundance of every unique TCRbeta CDR3 rearrangement. For each sample, productive Simpson clonality was calculated as the square root of Simpson's diversity index over productive rearrangements. The source is immuneACCESS, and TCRdb retained only in-frame sequences with V and J called. Part of the clones is not carried over; for the studies checked, unresolved V genes explain less than half of this, and the remainder is unexplained. V and J calls and clone size come straight from that table; D and trimming were deduced from the DNA. This sample is represented by about 350,000 clones; around nine tenths of them were singletons. In total, the top ten clones hold 1% of the sample.

The sample comprised PBMCs or T cells enriched from blood (not recorded which). The clonotype comes from a woman aged 25 to 39 who had been exposed to COVID-19. The V gene is TRBV19 and the J gene is TRBJ1-5; 8 junctional bases match TRBD1. The CDR3 corresponds to CASSMEDRVWNNQPQHF. The nucleotide sequence is TGTGCCAGTAGTATGGAGGACAGGGTATGGAACAATCAGCCCCAGCATTTT.